Below, one TCR beta chain is given with its context. This sample is drawn from a study of blood T cell repertoires in COVID-19. Study in general: The samples span acute and convalescent COVID-19 from the United States, Italy and Spain. Sample material is recorded as cDNA or gDNA derived from T cells, B-cell-depleted T cells, or PBMCs.

Per the authors' pipeline: Estimated nucleated cell counts came from reference gene primer amplification. The repertoire was sequenced with immunoSEQ multiplex PCR; TCRdb's copy has only in-frame clones and lacks some. Clonal size and the V and J genes are those of that table, whereas D and trimming came from the DNA. Here the sample spans around 150,000 clones, 80% to 90% being singletons. Material for sequencing was peripheral blood. This TCR came from a man between 60 and 75 years old with active or convalescent COVID-19.

The CDR3 nucleotides read TGTGCCAGCAGAACCGGGACAGGGGCATCTAAGGAAGCTTTCTTT. The encoded protein is CASRTGTGASKEAFF. The chain couples TRBV28 to TRBJ1-1; 10 bases are a match to TRBD1. The V and J ends lost 6 bases and 8 bases, in that order; junction bases with no gene match: 12. This CDR3 is 15 amino acids long. CDR1 MDHEN and CDR2 SYDVKM come from the germline V gene.